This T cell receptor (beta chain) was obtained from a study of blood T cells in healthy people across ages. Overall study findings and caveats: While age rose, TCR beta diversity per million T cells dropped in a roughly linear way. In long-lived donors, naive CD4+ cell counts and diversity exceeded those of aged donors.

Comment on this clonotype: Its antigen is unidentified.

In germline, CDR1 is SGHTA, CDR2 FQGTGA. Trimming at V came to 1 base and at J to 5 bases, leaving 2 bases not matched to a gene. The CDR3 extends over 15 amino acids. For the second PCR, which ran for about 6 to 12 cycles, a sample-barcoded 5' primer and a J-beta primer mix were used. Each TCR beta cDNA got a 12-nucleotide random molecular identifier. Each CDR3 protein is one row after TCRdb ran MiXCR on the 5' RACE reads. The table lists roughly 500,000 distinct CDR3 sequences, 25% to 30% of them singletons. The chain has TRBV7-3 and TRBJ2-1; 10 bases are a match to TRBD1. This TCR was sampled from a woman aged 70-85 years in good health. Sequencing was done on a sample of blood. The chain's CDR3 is CASSLMGTGDNEQFF. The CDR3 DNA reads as TGTGCCAGCAGCTTAATGGGGACAGGGGACAATGAGCAGTTCTTC.